These T cell receptor beta chains were read from a single sample in a study of cytomegalovirus exposure and HLA in healthy donors. Using immunoSEQ multiplex PCR, the repertoire was profiled, and TCRdb retains in-frame clones only, with some absent. This sample has approximately 120,000 clones, with 75% found just once. Material: PBMCs. All receptors come from a woman between 50 and 59 years old in good health and CMV-seronegative. CDR3s include the opening cysteine and the closing phenylalanine or tryptophan.

j_call v_call cdr3_aa
TRBJ1-1 TRBV7-8 CASIKGQGNTEAFF
TRBJ1-2 TRBV30 CAWRVLGGGYTF
TRBJ2-1 TRBV6-5 CASRQGTINEQFF
TRBJ1-2 TRBV6-1 CASSEGAWGAGYTF
TRBJ1-1 TRBV27 CASGKDRDTEAFF
TRBJ2-3 TRBV5-1 CASGGGSGDTQYF
TRBJ1-1 TRBV4-2 CASSTIDRADTEAFF
TRBJ1-4 TRBV30 CASRDRGVEKLFF
TRBJ2-3 TRBV13 CASSRTSGSTDTQYF
TRBJ1-2 TRBV5-1 CASRQDRNYGYTF
TRBJ2-7 TRBV11-3 CASSLEAGKQYF
TRBJ1-1 TRBV29-1 CSVRGSVTEAFF
TRBJ2-5 TRBV7-6 CASSLGPARLETQYF
TRBJ2-7 TRBV5-4 CASSSRDYSYEQYF
TRBJ1-2 TRBV19 CASTPQGNYGYTF
TRBJ2-7 TRBV6-1 CASRFGTGVYEQYF
TRBJ2-3 TRBV10-3 CAISGSGSDTDTQYF
TRBJ2-7 TRBV27 CASRDRGYAAYEQYF
TRBJ2-2 TRBV7-2 CASSPSGTSRNTGELFF
TRBJ1-1 TRBV7-9 CASSLAGAGATNTEAFF
TRBJ2-3 TRBV5-4 CASSLGGLAGQDTQYF
TRBJ2-5 TRBV13 CASSFRDQETQYF
TRBJ2-3 TRBV11-2 CASSLASATSTDTQYF